This T cell receptor beta chain was captured by sequencing in a study of cytomegalovirus exposure and HLA in healthy donors. Study in general: Within the Caucasian-associated ancestry cluster were roughly 81% of the roughly 430 genotyped donors. Regarding the study as a whole: A cluster of highly shared sequence variants was likely a sequencing artifact. For most subjects, TCR beta sequences were reported to predict HLA-A and HLA-B alleles with accuracy.

For this clone: Its antigen is still unknown.

The PCR ran on 60 Vbeta and 13 Jbeta primers. Clones were read by immunoSEQ multiplex PCR, and TCRdb kept only the in-frame ones, dropping some. The sample shows 120,000 to 150,000 clones, around 84% of them seen only once. The sequenced sample consisted of PBMCs. The clonotype comes from a man in his forties or fifties in good health and CMV-seropositive.

The CDR3 loop is CASRYPLRRQGLRGELFF. CDR3 in DNA: TGTGCCAGCAGGTATCCACTCCGGAGACAGGGGTTGAGGGGGGAGCTGTTTTTT. This chain links TRBV7-7 with TRBJ2-2; 8 bases fit TRBD1. V dropped 6 bases and J dropped 8; count of bases not matched to a gene: 20. Looked up from germline, CDR1 is SSHAT and CDR2 is FNYEAQ (reference sequence). This CDR3 comprises 18 residues.